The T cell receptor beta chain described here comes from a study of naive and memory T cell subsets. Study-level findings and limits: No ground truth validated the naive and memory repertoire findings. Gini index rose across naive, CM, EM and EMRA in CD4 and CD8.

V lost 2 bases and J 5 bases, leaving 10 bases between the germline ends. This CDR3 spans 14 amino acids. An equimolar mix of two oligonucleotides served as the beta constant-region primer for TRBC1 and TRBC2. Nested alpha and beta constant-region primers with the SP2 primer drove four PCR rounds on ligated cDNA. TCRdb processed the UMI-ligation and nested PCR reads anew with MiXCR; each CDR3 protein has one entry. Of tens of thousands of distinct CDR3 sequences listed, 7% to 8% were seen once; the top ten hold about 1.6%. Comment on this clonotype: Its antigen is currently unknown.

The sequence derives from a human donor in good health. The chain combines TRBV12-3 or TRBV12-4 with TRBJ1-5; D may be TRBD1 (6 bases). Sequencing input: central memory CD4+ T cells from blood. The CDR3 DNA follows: TGTGCCAGCAGTTTAAAGGGGGTGGATCAGCCCCAGCATTTT. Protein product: CASSLKGVDQPQHF.